The next 3 T cell receptor beta chains were all read from a single sample in a study of metastatic and nonmetastatic thyroid tumors. Until they underwent thyroid surgery, no patient had received any treatment. TCRdb re-called clones from the PCR reads using MiXCR. The repertoire holds around 22,000 clones, with 19% as singletons. Source material: blood. The receptors were sampled from a male donor with papillary thyroid cancer or a benign thyroid nodule (not recorded which). Some clones in this sample may be carry-over from other donors' samples.

This clone was seen at least ten times. J is TRBJ2-7 and V is TRBV7-6; D possibly uses TRBD1 or TRBD2 (5 bases each). There are 14 residues in the CDR3. Trimming stripped 5 bases from V and 6 bases from J, with 17 bases between. Germline assignment: CDR1 SGHVS and CDR2 FNYEAQ. The CDR3, as DNA: TGTGCCAGCAGCCTAGGGACCGCATCGACCGAGCAGTACTTC. This sequence encodes CASSLGTASTEQYF.

This clone counts as medium-sized. The gene calls are TRBV6-5 and TRBJ2-2, with 9 bases lining up with TRBD2. The CDR3 runs to 16 residues. J gave up 5 bases and V 0 bases, and 4 bases lay outside the gene matches. Per germline, CDR1 MNHEY and CDR2 SVGAGI. The CDR3 coding sequence is TGTGCCAGCAGTTACTCGCCTAGCGGGGCAACCGGGGAGCTGTTTTTT. Protein: CASSYSPSGATGELFF.

This clone was counted at least ten times. The rearrangement links TRBV5-7 to TRBJ2-7; D unclear. TRBV5-7 is annotated as an ORF whose role is uncertain. Trimming took off 0 bases at V and 4 bases at J, with 8 bases between the two ends. The length of the CDR3 is 13 residues. The CDR3 nucleotides read TGTGCCAGCAGCTTGGACCCTCTTTACGAGCAGTACTTC. Translating it yields CASSLDPLYEQYF.